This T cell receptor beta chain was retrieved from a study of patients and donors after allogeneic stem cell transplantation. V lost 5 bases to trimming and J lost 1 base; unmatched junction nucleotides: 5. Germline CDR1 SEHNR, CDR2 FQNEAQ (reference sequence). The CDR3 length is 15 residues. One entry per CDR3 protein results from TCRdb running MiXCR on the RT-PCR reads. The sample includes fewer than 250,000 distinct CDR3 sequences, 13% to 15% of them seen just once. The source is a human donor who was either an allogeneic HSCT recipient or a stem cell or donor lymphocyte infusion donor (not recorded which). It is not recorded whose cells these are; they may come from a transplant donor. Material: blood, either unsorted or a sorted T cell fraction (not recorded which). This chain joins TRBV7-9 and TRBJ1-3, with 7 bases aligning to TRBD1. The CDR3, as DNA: TGTGCCAGCAGCCCCCAGGGACAGTCTGGAAACACCATATATTTT. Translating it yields CASSPQGQSGNTIYF.